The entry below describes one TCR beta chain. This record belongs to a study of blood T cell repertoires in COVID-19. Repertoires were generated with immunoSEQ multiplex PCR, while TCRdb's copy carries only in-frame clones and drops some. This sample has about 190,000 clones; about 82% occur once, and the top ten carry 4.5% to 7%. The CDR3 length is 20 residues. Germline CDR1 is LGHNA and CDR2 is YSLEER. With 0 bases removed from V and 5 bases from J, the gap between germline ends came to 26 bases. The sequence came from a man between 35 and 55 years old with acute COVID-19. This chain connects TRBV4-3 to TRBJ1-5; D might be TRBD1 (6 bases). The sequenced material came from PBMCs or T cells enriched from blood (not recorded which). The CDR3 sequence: CASSQEKFPRGEGSYQPQHF. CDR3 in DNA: TGCGCCAGCAGCCAAGAGAAGTTCCCCAGGGGCGAAGGCTCCTATCAGCCCCAGCATTTT.